Reported below is one T cell receptor (beta chain). In this sample, this clone turned up a few times. Its antigen remains undetermined. It has no much larger one-base neighbor in the sample; base qualities were not kept. Looking up the germline V gene yields CDR1 MNHEY and CDR2 SVGEGT. V sheds 3 bases and J sheds 4 bases, leaving 7 bases between their ends. CDR3 length: 12 amino acids, cysteine to phenylalanine. CDR3 DNA is the only sequence kept; it has 36 bases, read in frame from the first base. The sample originates from a study of blood T cell repertoires in COVID-19 (dated by TCRdb to the early 2020s). Some background on the complete study: The collaborator samples originated in the United States, Italy and Spain and spanned the acute and convalescent phases of COVID-19. A freely available public database, intended as a resource for researchers studying the immune response to SARS-CoV-2, is where the repertoires were released. The prospective study material was composed of cDNA or gDNA derived from T cells, B-cell-depleted T cells, or PBMCs. Deeply sampled blood TCRbeta repertoires from subjects exposed to, actively infected with, or recovered from COVID-19 were included in the dataset. Nearly every sample came with metadata listing a de-identified subject ID, COVID-19 status, age in years and sex. The samples were drawn from two sources: the first 160 participants of the ongoing ImmuneRACE study, and 950 to 1,500 subjects contributed by 6 global collaborators. HLA class I and class II types, where available, came from metadata supplied by the sample provider rather than from assay-based typing.

TCRbeta CDR3 regions were amplified from genomic DNA using the immunoSEQ Assay, a bias-controlled multiplex PCR. The authors processed their data as follows. The number of nucleated cells in each sample was estimated from the amplification of reference gene primers within the assay. Sequence reads were collapsed and filtered to measure the absolute abundance of every unique TCRbeta CDR3 rearrangement. Productive Simpson clonality was computed per sample as the square root of Simpson's diversity index over productive rearrangements. The table comes from immuneACCESS by way of TCRdb, which keeps in-frame sequences with V and J called. Part of the clones is missing from these tables; in studies checked, under half for an unresolved V gene and the rest for unknown reasons. Clone size and the V and J calls come from that table; the DNA yielded D and trimming. This sample has approximately 200,000 clones in its table, and around four fifths of those were observed once. The ten largest clones take up about 10% of the sample.

Enrolling through a virtual design, the prospective study's participants ranged in age from about 18 to 89 years and lived across 20 to 30 United States geographic areas. To assign participants to cohorts, the prospective study relied on clinical history that participants themselves reported in a screening survey and a study questionnaire. Recovered participants in ImmuneRACE Cohort 3 were defined by two consecutive negative NP/OP PCR tests, clearance by a healthcare professional, or resolution of symptoms. Mobile phlebotomists in the prospective study collected whole blood, serum and a nasopharyngeal or oropharyngeal swab from every participant. Over a roughly 2-month period, participants in the prospective study had the option of providing additional blood draws and questionnaires. Prospective study blood samples were shipped either frozen or at room temperature before DNA extraction. Overall study results and their limits: The quantity of clinical and demographic metadata differed by source and by participant and was supplied without curation.

This sequence originates from a man aged 35 to 55 who had recovered from COVID-19. Sequences were obtained from PBMCs or T cells enriched from blood (not recorded which). Recombination connected TRBV6-2 or TRBV6-3 to TRBJ2-7, with no D gene named confidently. Here is the DNA: TGTGCCAGCAGTTATGTCAGATACGAGCAGTACTTC. It specifies CASSYVRYEQYF.